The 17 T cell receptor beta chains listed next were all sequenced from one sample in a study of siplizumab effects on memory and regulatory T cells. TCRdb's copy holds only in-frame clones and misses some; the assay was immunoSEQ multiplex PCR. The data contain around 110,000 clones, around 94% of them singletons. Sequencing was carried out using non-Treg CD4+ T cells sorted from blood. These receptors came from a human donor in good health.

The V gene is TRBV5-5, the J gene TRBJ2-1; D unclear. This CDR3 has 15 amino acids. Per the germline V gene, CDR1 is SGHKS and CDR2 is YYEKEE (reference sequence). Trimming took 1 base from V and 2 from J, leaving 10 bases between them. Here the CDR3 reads CASSLWQVAYNEQFF. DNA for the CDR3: TGTGCCAGCAGCTTGTGGCAGGTTGCCTACAATGAGCAGTTCTTC.

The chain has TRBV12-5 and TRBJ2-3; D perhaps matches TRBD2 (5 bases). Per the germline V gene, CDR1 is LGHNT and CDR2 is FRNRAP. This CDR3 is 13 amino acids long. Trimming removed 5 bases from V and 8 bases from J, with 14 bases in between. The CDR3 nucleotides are TGTGCTAGTGGTGTCCAAGGGAGTCGTACGCAGTATTTT. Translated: CASGVQGSRTQYF.

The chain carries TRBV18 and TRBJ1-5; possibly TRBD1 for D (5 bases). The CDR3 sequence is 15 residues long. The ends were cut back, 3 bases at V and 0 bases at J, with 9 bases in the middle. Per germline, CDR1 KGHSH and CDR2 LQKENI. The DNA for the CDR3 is TGTGCCAGCTCACCGACAGTTGATAGCAATCAGCCCCAGCATTTT. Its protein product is CASSPTVDSNQPQHF. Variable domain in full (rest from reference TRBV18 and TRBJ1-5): NAGVMQNPRHLVRRRGQEARLRCSPMKGHSHVYWYRQLPEEGLKFMVYLQKENIIDESGMPKERFSAEFPKEGPSILRIQQVVRGDSAAYFCASSPTVDSNQPQHFGDGTRLSIL.

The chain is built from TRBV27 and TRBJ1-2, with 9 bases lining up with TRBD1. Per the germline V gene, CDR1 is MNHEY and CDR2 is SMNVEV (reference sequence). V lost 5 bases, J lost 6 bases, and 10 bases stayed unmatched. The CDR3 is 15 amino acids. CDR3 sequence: CASSTSSGTGHGYTF. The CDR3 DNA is TGTGCCAGCAGTACCTCCTCCGGGACAGGGCATGGCTACACCTTC.

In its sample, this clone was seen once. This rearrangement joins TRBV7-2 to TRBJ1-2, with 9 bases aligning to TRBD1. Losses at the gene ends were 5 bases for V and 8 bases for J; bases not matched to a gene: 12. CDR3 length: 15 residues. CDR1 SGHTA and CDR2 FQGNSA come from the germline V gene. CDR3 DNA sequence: TGTGCCAGCAGCACGGGACAGGGAGGGGTGTGGGGCTACACCTTC. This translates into CASSTGQGGVWGYTF.

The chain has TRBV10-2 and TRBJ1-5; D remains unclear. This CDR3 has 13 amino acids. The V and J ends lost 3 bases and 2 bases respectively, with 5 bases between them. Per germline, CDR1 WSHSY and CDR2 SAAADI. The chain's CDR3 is CASSDWGNQPQHF. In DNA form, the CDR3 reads TGCGCCAGCAGTGACTGGGGCAATCAGCCCCAGCATTTT.

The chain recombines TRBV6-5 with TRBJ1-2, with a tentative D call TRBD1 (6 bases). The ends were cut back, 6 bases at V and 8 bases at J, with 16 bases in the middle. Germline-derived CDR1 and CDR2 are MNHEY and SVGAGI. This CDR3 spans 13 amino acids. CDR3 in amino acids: CASRTGTSVGYTF. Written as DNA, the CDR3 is TGTGCCAGCAGGACCGGGACATCGGTCGGCTACACCTTC.

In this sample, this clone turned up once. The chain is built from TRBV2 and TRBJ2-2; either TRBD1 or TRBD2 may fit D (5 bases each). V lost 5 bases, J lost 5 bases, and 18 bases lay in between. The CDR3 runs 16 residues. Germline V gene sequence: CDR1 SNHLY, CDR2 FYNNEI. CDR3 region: CASSPTGTGRTGELFF. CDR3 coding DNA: TGTGCCAGCAGTCCGACGGGGACGGGTCGAACCGGGGAGCTGTTTTTT.

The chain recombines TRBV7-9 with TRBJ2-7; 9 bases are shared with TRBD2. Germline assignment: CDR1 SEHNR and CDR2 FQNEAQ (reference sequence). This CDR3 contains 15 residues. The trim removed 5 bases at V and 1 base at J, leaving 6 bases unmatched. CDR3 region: CASSPLAGESYEQYF. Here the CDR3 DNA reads TGTGCCAGCAGCCCCTTAGCGGGGGAGTCCTACGAGCAGTACTTC.

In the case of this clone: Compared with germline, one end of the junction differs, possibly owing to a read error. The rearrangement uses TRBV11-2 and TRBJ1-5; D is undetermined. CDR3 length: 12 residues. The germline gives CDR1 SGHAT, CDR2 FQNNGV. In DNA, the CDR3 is TGTGCCAGCAGATTAGGGAGCCAGCCCCAGCATTTT. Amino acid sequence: CASRLGSQPQHF.

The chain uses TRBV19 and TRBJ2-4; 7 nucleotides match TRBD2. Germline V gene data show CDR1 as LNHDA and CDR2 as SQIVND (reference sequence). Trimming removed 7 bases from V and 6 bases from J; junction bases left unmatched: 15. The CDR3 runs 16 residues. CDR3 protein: CASTPRGLVPLNIQYF. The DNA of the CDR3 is TGTGCCAGTACCCCTCGAGGACTAGTCCCTCTAAACATTCAGTACTTC.

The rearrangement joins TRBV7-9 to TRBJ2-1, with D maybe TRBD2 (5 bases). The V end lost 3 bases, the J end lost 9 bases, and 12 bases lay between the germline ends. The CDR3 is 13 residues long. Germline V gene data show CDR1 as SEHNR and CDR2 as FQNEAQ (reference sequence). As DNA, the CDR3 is TGTGCCAGCAGCTTTCGATTAGCGATTGAGCAGTTCTTC. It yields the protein CASSFRLAIEQFF.

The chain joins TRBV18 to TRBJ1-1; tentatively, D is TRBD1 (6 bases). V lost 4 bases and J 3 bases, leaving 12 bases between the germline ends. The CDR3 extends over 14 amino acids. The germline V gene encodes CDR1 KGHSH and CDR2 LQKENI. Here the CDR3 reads CASSRGQPDTEAFF. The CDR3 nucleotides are TGTGCCAGCTCACGAGGACAGCCGGACACTGAAGCTTTCTTT.

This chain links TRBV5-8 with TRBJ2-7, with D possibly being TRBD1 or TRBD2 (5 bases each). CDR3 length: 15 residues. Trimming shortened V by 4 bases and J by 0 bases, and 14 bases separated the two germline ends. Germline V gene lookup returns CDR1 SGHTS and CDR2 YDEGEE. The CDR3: CASSNRDHNSYEQYF. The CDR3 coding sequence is TGTGCCAGCAGCAACCGGGACCACAACTCCTACGAGCAGTACTTC.

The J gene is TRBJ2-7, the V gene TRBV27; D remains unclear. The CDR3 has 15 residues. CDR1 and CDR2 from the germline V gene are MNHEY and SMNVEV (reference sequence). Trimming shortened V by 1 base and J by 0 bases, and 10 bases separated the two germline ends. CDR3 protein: CASSLFRGSSYEQYF. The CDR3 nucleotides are TGTGCCAGCAGTTTATTTCGCGGCAGCTCCTACGAGCAGTACTTC.

The CDR3: CASSYAGPATDTQYF. In nucleotides, the CDR3 is TGTGCCAGCAGTTATGCGGGTCCGGCGACAGATACGCAGTATTTT. This rearrangement joins TRBV6-5 to TRBJ2-3, with D perhaps matching TRBD2 (5 bases). Germline V gene data show CDR1 as MNHEY and CDR2 as SVGAGI. This CDR3 is built from 15 residues. V was shortened by 3 bases and J by 3 bases, with 13 bases between the two germline ends.

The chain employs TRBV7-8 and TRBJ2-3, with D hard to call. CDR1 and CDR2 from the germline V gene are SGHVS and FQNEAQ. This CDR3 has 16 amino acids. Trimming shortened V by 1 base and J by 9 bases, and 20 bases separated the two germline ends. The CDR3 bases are TGTGCCAGCAGCTTAGAGGAACCTGCGAAACATTCGACGCAGTATTTT. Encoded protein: CASSLEEPAKHSTQYF.